This T cell receptor (beta chain) was obtained from a study of post-analysis software for immune sequencing data. Overall study context: Disease trajectories encompassed relapsing-remitting, secondary progressive and progressive-relapsing multiple sclerosis. General study results and limits: Higher frequency in patients than in controls was seen for several TRBV segments, with TRBV5-6, TRBV5-1 and TRBV20-1 among them. Multiple sclerosis patients showed significantly lower normalized Chao1 diversity than controls did.

cDNA libraries of TCR beta carried unique molecular identifiers. It was from roughly 1 to 10 million T cells that 530,000 or so cDNA molecules came. TCRdb fed the PCR reads into MiXCR, producing one record per CDR3 protein. The sample contains roughly 170,000 distinct CDR3 sequences, approximately 30% of which appear only once. Trimming shortened V by 1 base and J by 7 bases, and 5 bases separated the two germline ends. Per germline, CDR1 KGHSY and CDR2 FQNENV. The length of the CDR3 is 13 residues. This clonotype was recorded a few times. Its antigen is not known. The receptor comes from a girl aged 10 to 17 with multiple sclerosis. Sequenced input: blood. The gene calls are TRBV16 and TRBJ1-6; D perhaps matches TRBD1 (5 bases). The CDR3, as DNA: TGTGCCAGCAGCCAATGGGGGAATTCACCCCTCCACTTT. Translated: CASSQWGNSPLHF.